This T cell receptor beta chain was profiled in a study of cytomegalovirus exposure and HLA in healthy donors. Amplification used 60 Vbeta primers and 13 Jbeta primers. The table came from immunoSEQ multiplex PCR; TCRdb's copy has only in-frame clones and leaves some out. The sample records over 150,000 clones, 60% to 85% being singletons. Donors were ostensibly healthy at sampling, although undocumented immune exposures were probable. The V gene's germline CDR1 is SGDLS and CDR2 YYNGEE. The CDR3 length is 16 residues. V shed 4 bases, J shed 4 bases, and the junction held 12 bases outside the gene matches. In the case of this clone: Its antigen is not known.

Findings and limits, study-wide: In an earlier analysis, productive rearrangement rates for most beta V segments clustered near 87% or 30%.

The TCR originated in a male donor in good health and CMV-seronegative. V usage is TRBV9 and J usage is TRBJ2-3; 7 nucleotides align to TRBD2. Sequenced sample: PBMCs. The CDR3 bases are TGTGCCAGCAGCTCCCAAAGGGGCGGGAGCGCAGATACGCAGTATTTT. Amino acid sequence: CASSSQRGGSADTQYF.